What follows are 6 T cell receptor beta chains derived from one specimen sequenced in a study of beta chain features in type 1 diabetes. Their recognized antigens are unknown. The authors reverse transcribed all of the isolated RNA, so sequencing captured expressed TCRB transcripts. Measured with immunoSEQ multiplex PCR; TCRdb has only the in-frame clones, and not every one. The sample has hundreds of thousands of clones, about an eighth seen once. Study findings and constraints: Across all four CD4+ subsets, people with type 1 diabetes showed modestly shorter TCRB CDR3s.

The sample was naive CD4+ T cells from blood. The receptors shown here come from a man younger than 35 with type 1 diabetes.

The DNA of the CDR3 is TGTGCCAGCAGCTTGGACCCTAGCGGGGTCAACGAGCAGTACTTC. This gives the protein CASSLDPSGVNEQYF. J is TRBJ2-7 and V is TRBV11-2; 9 nucleotides line up with TRBD2. Germline trimming cut 3 bases from V and 5 bases from J; bases unmatched to any gene: 8. The germline V gene encodes CDR1 SGHAT and CDR2 FQNNGV. The CDR3 is 15 residues long.

CDR3 DNA: TGCAGCGTTGGGGTGGGTATCGGGTACAATGAGCAGTTCTTC. As protein: CSVGVGIGYNEQFF. The genes are TRBV29-1 and TRBJ2-1; no reliable D call. Germline CDR1 and CDR2: SQVTM and ANQGSEA. This CDR3 has 14 residues. V shed 4 bases and J shed 4 bases, with 14 bases lying between them.

This clone has just a few counts. This chain links TRBV11-1 with TRBJ2-1; D is unclear. Germline loops: CDR1 SGHAT, CDR2 FQDESV (reference sequence). Trimming stripped 5 bases from V and 9 bases from J, with 14 bases between. This CDR3 has 13 residues. The CDR3: CASSTGVVGEQFF. Written as DNA, the CDR3 is TGTGCCAGCAGCACCGGTGTCGTGGGTGAGCAGTTCTTC.

The rearrangement links TRBV5-1 to TRBJ2-2; D uncertain. Per the germline V gene, CDR1 is SGHRS and CDR2 is YFSETQ. V was trimmed by 0 bases and J by 4 bases, leaving 10 bases between them. This CDR3 contains 15 residues. This CDR3 is CASSLVGGGTGELFF. The CDR3 DNA is TGCGCCAGCAGCTTGGTGGGCGGCGGCACCGGGGAGCTGTTTTTT.

This chain uses TRBV30 with TRBJ1-5; D is undetermined. V was cut by 2 bases and J by 2 bases, with 7 bases left in between. This CDR3 comprises 13 residues. Germline-derived CDR1 and CDR2 are GTSNPN and SVGIG (reference sequence). The CDR3 protein is CAWSNTGNQPQHF. CDR3 nucleotide sequence: TGTGCCTGGAGTAACACGGGCAATCAGCCCCAGCATTTT. The full variable domain, completed using reference TRBV30 and TRBJ1-5, is SQTIHQWPATLVQPVGSPLSLECTVEGTSNPNLYWYRQAAGRGLQLLFYSVGIGQISSEVPQNLSASRPQDRQFILSSKKLLLSDSGFYLCAWSNTGNQPQHFGDGTRLSIL.

This chain joins TRBV2 and TRBJ2-5, with D hard to call. V was shortened by 4 bases and J by 5 bases, with 14 bases between the two germline ends. There are 14 residues in the CDR3. The germline gives CDR1 SNHLY, CDR2 FYNNEI. CDR3 sequence: CASSVEQVGETQYF. The CDR3 region has the DNA TGTGCCAGCAGTGTCGAGCAGGTTGGCGAGACCCAGTACTTC.